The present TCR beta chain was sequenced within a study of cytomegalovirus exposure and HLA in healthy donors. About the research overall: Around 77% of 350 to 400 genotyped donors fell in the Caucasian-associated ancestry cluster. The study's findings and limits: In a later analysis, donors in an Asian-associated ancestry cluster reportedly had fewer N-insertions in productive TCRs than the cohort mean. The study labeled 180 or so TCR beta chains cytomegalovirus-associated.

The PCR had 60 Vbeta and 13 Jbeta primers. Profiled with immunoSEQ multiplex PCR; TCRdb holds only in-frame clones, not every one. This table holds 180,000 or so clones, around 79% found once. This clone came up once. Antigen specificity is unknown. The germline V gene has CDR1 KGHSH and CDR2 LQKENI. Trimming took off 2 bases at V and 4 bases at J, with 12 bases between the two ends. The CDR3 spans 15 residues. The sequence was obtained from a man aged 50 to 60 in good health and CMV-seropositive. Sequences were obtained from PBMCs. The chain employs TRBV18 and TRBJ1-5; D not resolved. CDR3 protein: CASSPDVQRNQPQHF. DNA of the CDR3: TGTGCCAGCTCACCAGATGTACAGAGAAATCAGCCCCAGCATTTT.